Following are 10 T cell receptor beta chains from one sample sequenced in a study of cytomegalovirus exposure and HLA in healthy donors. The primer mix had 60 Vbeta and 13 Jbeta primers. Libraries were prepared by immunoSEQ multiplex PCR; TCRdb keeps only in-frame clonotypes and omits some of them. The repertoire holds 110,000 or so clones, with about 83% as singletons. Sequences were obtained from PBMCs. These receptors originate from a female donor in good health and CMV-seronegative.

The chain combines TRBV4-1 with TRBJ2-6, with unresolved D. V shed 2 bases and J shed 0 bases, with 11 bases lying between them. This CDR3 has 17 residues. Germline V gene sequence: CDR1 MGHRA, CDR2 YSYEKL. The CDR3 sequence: CASSQILSLSGANVLTF. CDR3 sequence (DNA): TGCGCCAGCAGCCAAATTCTATCCCTCTCTGGGGCCAACGTCCTGACTTTC.

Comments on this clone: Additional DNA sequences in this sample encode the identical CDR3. CDR3 loop: CASSSTESYGYTF. CDR3 DNA sequence: TGTGCCAGCAGCTCGACAGAATCCTATGGCTACACCTTC. This chain links TRBV7-9 with TRBJ1-2; possibly TRBD1 for D (5 bases). Between the trimmed V and J ends, which lost 4 bases and 4 bases, there was a span of 10 bases. Germline V gene data show CDR1 as SEHNR and CDR2 as FQNEAQ (reference sequence). The CDR3 runs 13 residues.

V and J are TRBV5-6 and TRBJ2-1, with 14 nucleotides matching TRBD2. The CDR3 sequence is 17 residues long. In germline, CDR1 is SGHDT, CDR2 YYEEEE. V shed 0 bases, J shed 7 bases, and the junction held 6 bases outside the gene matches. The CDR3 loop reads CASSLGWGTSGGNEQFF. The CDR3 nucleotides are TGTGCCAGCAGCTTGGGCTGGGGGACTAGCGGGGGTAATGAGCAGTTCTTC.

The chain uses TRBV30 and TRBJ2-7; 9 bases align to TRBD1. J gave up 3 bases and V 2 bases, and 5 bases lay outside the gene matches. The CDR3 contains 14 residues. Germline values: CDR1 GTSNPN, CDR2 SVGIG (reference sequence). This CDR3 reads CAWSNRDRDYEQYF. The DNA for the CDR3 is TGTGCCTGGAGTAACCGGGACAGGGACTACGAGCAGTACTTC.

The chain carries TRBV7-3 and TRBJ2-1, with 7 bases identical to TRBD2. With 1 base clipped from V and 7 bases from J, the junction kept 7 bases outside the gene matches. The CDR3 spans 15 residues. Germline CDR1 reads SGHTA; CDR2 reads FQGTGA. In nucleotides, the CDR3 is TGTGCCAGCAGCTTAAGCGGGGGTGTGGGGAATGAGCAGTTCTTC. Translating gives CASSLSGGVGNEQFF. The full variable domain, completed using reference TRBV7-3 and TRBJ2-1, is GAGVSQTPSNKVTEKGKYVELRCDPISGHTALYWYRQSLGQGPEFLIYFQGTGAADDSGLPNDRFFAVRPEGSVSTLKIQRTERGDSAVYLCASSLSGGVGNEQFFGPGTRLTVL.

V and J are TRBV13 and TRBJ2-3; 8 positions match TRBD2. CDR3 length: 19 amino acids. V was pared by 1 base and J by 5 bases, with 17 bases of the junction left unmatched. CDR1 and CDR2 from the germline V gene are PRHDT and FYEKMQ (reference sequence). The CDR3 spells CASSLASLSRSGEGDTQYF. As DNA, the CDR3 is TGTGCCAGCAGCTTAGCCTCACTCTCTCGTAGCGGGGAGGGAGATACGCAGTATTTT.

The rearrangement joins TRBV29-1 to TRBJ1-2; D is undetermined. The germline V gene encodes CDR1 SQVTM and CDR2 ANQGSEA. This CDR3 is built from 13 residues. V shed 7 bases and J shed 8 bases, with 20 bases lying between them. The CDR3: CSARTGNVRGYTF. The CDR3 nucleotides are TGCAGCGCCCGGACCGGGAACGTTCGCGGCTACACCTTC.

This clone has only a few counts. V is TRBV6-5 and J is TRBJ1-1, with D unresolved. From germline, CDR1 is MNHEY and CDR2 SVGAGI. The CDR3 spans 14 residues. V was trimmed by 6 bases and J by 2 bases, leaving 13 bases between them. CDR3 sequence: CASSPSGPNTEAFF. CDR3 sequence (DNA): TGTGCCAGCAGCCCCTCCGGTCCTAACACTGAAGCTTTCTTT.

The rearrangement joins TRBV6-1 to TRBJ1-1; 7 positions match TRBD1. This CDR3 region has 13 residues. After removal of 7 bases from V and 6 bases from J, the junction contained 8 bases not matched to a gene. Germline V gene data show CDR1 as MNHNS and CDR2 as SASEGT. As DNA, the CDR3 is TGTGCCAGCACCGAGACAGGGCGCGCTGAAGCTTTCTTT. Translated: CASTETGRAEAFF.

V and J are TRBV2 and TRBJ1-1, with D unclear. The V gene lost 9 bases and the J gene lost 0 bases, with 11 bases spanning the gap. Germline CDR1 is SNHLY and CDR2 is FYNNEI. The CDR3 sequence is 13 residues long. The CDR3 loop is CASVAAVNTEAFF. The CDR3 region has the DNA TGTGCCAGTGTGGCGGCCGTGAACACTGAAGCTTTCTTT.